This TCR beta chain was retrieved from a study of T cells after yellow fever vaccination. Background on the study: Any fraction with a low cell number was prepared using SMART-Seq v4 Ultra Low Input. Findings and caveats of the study: FACS-sorted repertoires could harbor abundant contaminating bulk-population clonotypes. Among primary-vaccination clones, most reappeared after the booster, at 96% for CD4 and around 91% for CD8.

For TCR, cDNA came from 5'RACE template switching, which added a universal primer site and UMIs. Using its own MiXCR run on the 5' RACE reads, TCRdb lists one record per CDR3 protein. The table has some 560,000 distinct CDR3 sequences, over 15% seen once. In the case of this clonotype: No antigen is known for it.

Source: PBMCs, taken 15 days after the yellow fever booster vaccination. This TCR came from a man between 25 and 39 years old who received the YFV17D yellow fever vaccine.

The CDR3 spells CASSSRLSQFF. Here the CDR3 DNA reads TGTGCCAGCAGCTCGCGACTATCGCAGTTCTTC. This sequence joins TRBV7-8 and TRBJ2-1; possible D gene TRBD2, 5 bases. CDR3 length equals 11 residues. V lost 4 bases to trimming and J lost 12 bases, with 10 bases between them. The V gene's germline CDR1 is SGHVS and CDR2 FQNEAQ. The complete variable domain, with remaining parts taken from reference TRBV7-8 and TRBJ2-1, reads GAGVSQSPRYKVAKRGQDVALRCDPISGHVSLFWYQQALGQGPEFLTYFQNEAQLDKSGLPSDRFFAERPEGSVSTLKIQRTQQEDSAVYLCASSSRLSQFFGPGTRLTVL.